The sequence of this T cell receptor (beta chain) was determined in a study of shared clonotypes between healthy human individuals. Data came from immunoSEQ multiplex PCR; TCRdb stores just in-frame clones and leaves some out. The table has a few hundred thousand clones, approximately 97% seen once; the top ten hold around 0.06%. CDR3 length: 15 amino acids. Germline V gene data show CDR1 as MNHNS and CDR2 as SASEGT. V dropped 5 bases and J dropped 1 base, with 9 bases sitting between them. CD45RA+ naive and CD45RA-negative memory subsets were separated from CD4+ cells. The chain couples TRBV6-1 to TRBJ2-6; possible D gene TRBD2, 5 bases. Sequences were obtained from naive CD4+ T cells sorted from blood. Documented subset: CD45RA+ positively selected. The TCR was taken from a woman in her 30s in good health. The CDR3 DNA sequence: TGTGCCAGCAGTCCACTAGGGTCTGGGGCCAACGTCCTGACTTTC. Protein: CASSPLGSGANVLTF.